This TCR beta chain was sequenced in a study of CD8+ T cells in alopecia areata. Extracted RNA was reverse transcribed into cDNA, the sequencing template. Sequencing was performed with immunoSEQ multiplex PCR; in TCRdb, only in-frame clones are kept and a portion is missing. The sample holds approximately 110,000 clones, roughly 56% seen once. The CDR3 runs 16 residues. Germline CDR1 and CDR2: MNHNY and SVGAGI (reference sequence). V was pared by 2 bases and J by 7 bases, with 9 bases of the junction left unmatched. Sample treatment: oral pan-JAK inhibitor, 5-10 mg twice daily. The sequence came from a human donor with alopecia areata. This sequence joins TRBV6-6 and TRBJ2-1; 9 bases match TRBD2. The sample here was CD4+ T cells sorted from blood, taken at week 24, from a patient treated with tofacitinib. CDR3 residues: CASSYPTGGGANEQFF. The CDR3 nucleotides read TGTGCCAGCAGTTACCCCACCGGCGGGGGGGCGAATGAGCAGTTCTTC.